This TCR beta chain was sequenced in a study of control samples from healthy donors and cancer patients. The CDR3 length is 17 residues. The V gene's germline CDR1 is GTSNPN and CDR2 SVGIG (reference sequence). The V gene end was trimmed by 3 bases and the J gene end by 7 bases; junction bases not matched to a gene: 12. The repertoire was sequenced with immunoSEQ multiplex PCR; TCRdb's copy has only in-frame clones and lacks some. The sample includes 50,000 to 65,000 clones, roughly nine tenths of them seen just once. Material for sequencing was PBMCs. The genes are TRBV30 and TRBJ1-6, with 10 bases lining up with TRBD1. The receptor comes from a woman in her fifties or sixties with colorectal cancer. This CDR3 reads CAWRPKGGQGVNSPLHF. CDR3 sequence (DNA): TGTGCCTGGAGGCCTAAAGGTGGACAGGGGGTGAATTCACCCCTCCACTTT.